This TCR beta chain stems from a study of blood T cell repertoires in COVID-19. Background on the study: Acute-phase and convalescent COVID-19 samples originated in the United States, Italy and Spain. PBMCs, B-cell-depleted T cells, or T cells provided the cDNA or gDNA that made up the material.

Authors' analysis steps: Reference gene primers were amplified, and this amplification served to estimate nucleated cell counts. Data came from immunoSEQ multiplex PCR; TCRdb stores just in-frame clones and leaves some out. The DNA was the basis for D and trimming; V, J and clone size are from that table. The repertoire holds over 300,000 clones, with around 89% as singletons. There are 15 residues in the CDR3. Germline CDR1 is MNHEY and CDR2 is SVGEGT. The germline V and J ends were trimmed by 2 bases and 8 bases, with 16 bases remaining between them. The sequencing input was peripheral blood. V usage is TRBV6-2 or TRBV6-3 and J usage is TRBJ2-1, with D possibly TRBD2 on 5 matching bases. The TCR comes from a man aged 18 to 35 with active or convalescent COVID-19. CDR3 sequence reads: CASSYEFFEGDEQFF. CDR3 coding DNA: TGTGCCAGCAGTTACGAATTTTTCGAGGGAGATGAGCAGTTCTTC.